One T cell receptor (beta chain) is described in this entry. Antigen: not known. A read error is likely here: a far larger clone is one base away. TCRdb's copy holds only in-frame clones and misses some; the assay was immunoSEQ multiplex PCR. The top ten clones hold 20% to 30% of a sample with about 40,000 clones, around 88% of them seen once. Baseline was the first blood sampling point, followed by cycle 4 day 1 and cycle 7 day 1. The entry originates in a study of OX40 agonist ivuxolimab in advanced cancers. As for the study in general: Ivuxolimab, an antibody that agonizes OX40 (CD134), was administered to the patients.

General study findings and limits: Averaged across samples, CD8+ T cells carried more expanded clones than CD4+ did.

This CDR3 spans 12 amino acids. Looked up from germline, CDR1 is MGHRA and CDR2 is YSYEKL. The chain combines TRBV4-1 with TRBJ2-5; D is unresolved. Near its end, the DNA agrees better with TRBJ2-7, so the J call may be wrong. The sample in question was CD4+ or CD8+ T cells sorted from blood, obtained in a trial of the OX40 agonist ivuxolimab. This receptor was taken from an adult with an advanced solid tumor such as melanoma, head and neck, liver or kidney cancer. CDR3 bases: TGCGCCAGCAGCCCGGGTGGCTACGAGCAGTACTTC. It translates to CASSPGGYEQYF.